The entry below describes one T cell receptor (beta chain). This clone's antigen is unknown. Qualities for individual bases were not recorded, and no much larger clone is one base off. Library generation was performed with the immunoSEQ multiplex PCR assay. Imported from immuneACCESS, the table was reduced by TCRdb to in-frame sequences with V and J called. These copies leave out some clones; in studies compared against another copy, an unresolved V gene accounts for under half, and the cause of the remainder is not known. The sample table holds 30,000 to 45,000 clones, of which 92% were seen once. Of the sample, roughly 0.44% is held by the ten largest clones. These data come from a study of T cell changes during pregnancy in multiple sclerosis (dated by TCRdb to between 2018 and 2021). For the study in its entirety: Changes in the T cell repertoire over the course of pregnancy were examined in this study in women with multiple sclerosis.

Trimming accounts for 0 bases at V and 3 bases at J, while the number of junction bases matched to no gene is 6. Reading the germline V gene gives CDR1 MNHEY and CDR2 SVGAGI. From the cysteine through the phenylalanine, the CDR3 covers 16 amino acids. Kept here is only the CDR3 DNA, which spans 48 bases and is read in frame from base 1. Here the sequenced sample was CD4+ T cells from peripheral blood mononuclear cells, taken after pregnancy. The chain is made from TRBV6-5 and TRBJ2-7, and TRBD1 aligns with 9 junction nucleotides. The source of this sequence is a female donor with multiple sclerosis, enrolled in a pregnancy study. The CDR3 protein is CASSYSVSGQGYEQYF. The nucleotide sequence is TGTGCCAGCAGTTACTCTGTGTCGGGACAGGGCTACGAGCAGTACTTC.